This T cell receptor beta chain was sequenced for a study of shared clonotypes between healthy human individuals. TCRdb's table, derived via immunoSEQ multiplex PCR, lists solely in-frame clones and lacks some. The sample shows 2 million to 2.5 million clones, approximately 95% of them seen only once. Per the germline V gene, CDR1 is DFQATT and CDR2 is SNEGSKA (reference sequence). The germline V and J ends were trimmed by 7 bases and 4 bases, with 6 bases remaining between them. The CDR3 covers 10 residues. A note on this clone: The same CDR3 also results from other DNA sequences found in this sample.

This clonotype originated in a young man in good health. The chain recombines TRBV20-1 with TRBJ2-3; D unresolved. Sequencing was done on a sample of naive CD4+ T cells sorted from blood. Subset meaning: CD45RA+ positively selected. The chain's CDR3 is CSGRADTQYF. The CDR3 nucleotides are TGCAGTGGAAGGGCAGATACGCAGTATTTT.